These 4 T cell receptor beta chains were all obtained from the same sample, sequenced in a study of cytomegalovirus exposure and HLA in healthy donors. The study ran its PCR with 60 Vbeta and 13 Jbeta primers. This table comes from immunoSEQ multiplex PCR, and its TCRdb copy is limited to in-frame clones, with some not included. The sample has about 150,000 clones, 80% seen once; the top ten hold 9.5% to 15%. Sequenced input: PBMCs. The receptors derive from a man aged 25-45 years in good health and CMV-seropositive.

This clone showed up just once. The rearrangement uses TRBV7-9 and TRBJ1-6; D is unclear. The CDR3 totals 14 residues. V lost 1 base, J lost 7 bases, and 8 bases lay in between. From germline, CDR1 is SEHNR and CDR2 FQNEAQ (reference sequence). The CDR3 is CASSLVLRNSPLHF. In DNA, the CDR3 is TGTGCCAGCAGCTTAGTGTTGCGGAATTCACCCCTCCACTTT.

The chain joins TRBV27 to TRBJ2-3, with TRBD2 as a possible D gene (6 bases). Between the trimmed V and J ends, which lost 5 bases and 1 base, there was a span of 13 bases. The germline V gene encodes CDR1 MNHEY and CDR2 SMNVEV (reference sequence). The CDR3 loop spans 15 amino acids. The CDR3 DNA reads TGTGCCAGCAGTCCTAGCGTCTTGGGCACAGATACGCAGTATTTT. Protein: CASSPSVLGTDTQYF.

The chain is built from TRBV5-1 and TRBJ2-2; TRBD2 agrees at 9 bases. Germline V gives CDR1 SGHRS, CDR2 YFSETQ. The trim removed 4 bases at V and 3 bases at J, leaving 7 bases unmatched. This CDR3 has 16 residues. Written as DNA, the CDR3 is TGCGCCAGCAGCCTTGCGGGAGGGCCGGACACCGGGGAGCTGTTTTTT. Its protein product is CASSLAGGPDTGELFF.

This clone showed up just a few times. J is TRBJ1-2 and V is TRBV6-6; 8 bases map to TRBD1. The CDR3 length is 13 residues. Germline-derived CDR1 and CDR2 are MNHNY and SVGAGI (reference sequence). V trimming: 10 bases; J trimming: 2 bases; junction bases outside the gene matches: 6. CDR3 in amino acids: CAISGGSNYGYTF. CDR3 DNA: TGTGCCATCTCAGGGGGCTCGAACTATGGCTACACCTTC.